The sequence of this T cell receptor (beta chain) was determined in a study of T cell responses to AZD1222 COVID-19 vaccine. Study-wide findings and caveats: Spike-wide vaccine-associated CD4 TCRs dominated at 160-218 and 743-854.

Germline CDR1 is MDHEN and CDR2 is SYDVKM. Trimming took 1 base from V and 5 from J, leaving 11 bases between them. The CDR3 loop spans 14 amino acids. Produced via immunoSEQ multiplex PCR; TCRdb's table is partial and in-frame only. Counted here are hundreds of thousands of clones, around 93% occurring once; the ten biggest clones make up 0.55%. In the case of this clone: The antigen remains undetermined.

The J gene is TRBJ1-2, the V gene TRBV28; possibly TRBD1 for D (5 bases). The material was peripheral blood, obtained 28 days after the second AZD1222 dose. This sequence was found in an adult who received the AZD1222 COVID-19 vaccine. CDR3 in amino acids: CASSLSGLTYGYTF. The CDR3 nucleotides are TGTGCCAGCAGTTTATCGGGACTTACATATGGCTACACCTTC.